The 23 T cell receptor delta chains below were found in one sample sequenced in a study of Vδ1+ human thymocytes. No antigen is known for these receptors. Study-wide results and limits: Thymic TRG and TRD repertoires appeared highly polyclonal, with Gaussian CDR3 length distributions.

RNA was extracted from the cells and then reverse transcribed. Pooled V-gene forward primers with one constant-region reverse primer generated the CDR3 amplicons by multiplex PCR. TCRdb redid clone calling on the multiplex PCR reads using CATT. The sample records tens of thousands of delta-chain clones, 15% to 20% being singletons. The specimen was Vdelta1+ gamma-delta thymocytes from the thymus. This sample's subset: FACS-sorted CD3+ TCRalphabeta- TCRVdelta1+ TCRVdelta2- thymocytes. The source of these receptors is a boy under three years old who had congenital heart surgery.

The V gene is TRDV1, the J gene TRDJ1, with TRDD3 identical over 13 bases. V was clipped by 1 base and J by 6 bases; unmatched bases: 17. Germline V gene data show CDR1 as TSWWSYY and CDR2 as QGS. The CDR3 extends over 20 amino acids. The CDR3 DNA is TGTGCTCTTGGGGAACCTACTGGGGGATACGCCTTACTAGGGATTTATAAACTCATCTTT. Its translation is CALGEPTGGYALLGIYKLIF.

The genes are TRDV1 and TRDJ1; 10 nucleotides line up with TRDD3. CDR1 and CDR2 (germline): TSWWSYY, QGS. Germline trimming cut 4 bases from V and 7 bases from J; bases unmatched to any gene: 24. The CDR3 loop spans 20 amino acids. The CDR3 sequence: CALGALPPGGYRTSPFKLIF. Written as DNA, the CDR3 is TGTGCTCTTGGGGCACTTCCTCCTGGGGGATATCGGACATCCCCTTTTAAACTCATCTTT.

The J gene is TRDJ1, the V gene TRDV1; TRDD3 agrees at 11 bases. The CDR3 runs to 19 residues. Germline values: CDR1 TSWWSYY, CDR2 QGS. Trimming cost V 5 bases and J 1 base; bases outside gene matches: 15. CDR3 residues: CALGNSAVWGIHSTDKLIF. Here the CDR3 DNA reads TGTGCTCTTGGGAACTCGGCGGTCTGGGGGATACATTCCACCGATAAACTCATCTTT.

This clone occurred a few times. The chain has TRDV1 and TRDJ1; 7 nucleotides match TRDD3. The trim removed 4 bases at V and 0 bases at J, leaving 29 bases unmatched. CDR1 and CDR2 from the germline V gene are TSWWSYY and QGS. CDR3 length: 23 amino acids. Here the CDR3 DNA reads TGTGCTCTTGGGGCCCCTTATTTCCCCCGTACTGGGGACGTCCCAACGTACACCGATAAACTCATCTTT. Translating it yields CALGAPYFPRTGDVPTYTDKLIF.

This clone was detected a few times. The V gene is TRDV1, the J gene TRDJ1, with TRDD3 matching over 13 bases. CDR3 length: 21 residues. CDR1 and CDR2 (germline): TSWWSYY, QGS. V shed 0 bases, J shed 1 base, and the junction held 14 bases outside the gene matches. The CDR3 here is CALGELVLCTGGYVGTDKLIF. CDR3 sequence (DNA): TGTGCTCTTGGGGAACTAGTTCTGTGTACTGGGGGATACGTCGGCACCGATAAACTCATCTTT.

In its sample, this clone was seen a few times. The chain employs TRDV1 and TRDJ1; D is possibly TRDD2 or TRDD3 (8 bases each). Between the trimmed V and J ends, which lost 8 bases and 0 bases, there was a span of 31 bases. Germline V gives CDR1 TSWWSYY, CDR2 QGS. The CDR3 covers 20 residues. CDR3 sequence reads: CALINFLPTGGLSYTDKLIF. CDR3 DNA: TGTGCTCTTATCAACTTCCTACCAACTGGGGGTTTGTCGTACACCGATAAACTCATCTTT.

The sample holds a few counts of this clone. The chain recombines TRDV1 with TRDJ1; a weak D match, TRDD3 (5 bases). The ends were cut back, 7 bases at V and 0 bases at J, with 12 bases in the middle. CDR3 length equals 14 residues. Per germline, CDR1 TSWWSYY and CDR2 QGS. As DNA, the CDR3 is TGTGCTCTTGTGTCTGCTGGGTACACCGATAAACTCATCTTT. Protein product: CALVSAGYTDKLIF.

This clone was seen a handful of times. The chain uses TRDV1 and TRDJ1, with 9 bases lining up with TRDD3. Germline CDR1 is TSWWSYY and CDR2 is QGS. CDR3 length: 21 residues. Unmatched junction bases numbered 17, after V lost 0 bases and J lost 0 bases. DNA of the CDR3: TGTGCTCTTGGGGAACTAGTTGGGCCTTCCTCGGGGATACGATACACCGATAAACTCATCTTT. This encodes CALGELVGPSSGIRYTDKLIF.

V usage is TRDV1 and J usage is TRDJ1; a possible D gene is TRDD3 (5 bases). The CDR3 totals 22 residues. The germline V gene encodes CDR1 TSWWSYY and CDR2 QGS. V was trimmed by 0 bases and J by 0 bases, leaving 29 bases between them. CDR3 bases: TGTGCTCTTGGGGAACTGCCCGTCTCCACCCCGCCTTGGGGCCCGTACACCGATAAACTCATCTTT. Its translation is CALGELPVSTPPWGPYTDKLIF.

This clone has just a few counts. The chain recombines TRDV1 with TRDJ1, with 10 bases lining up with TRDD3. The CDR3 loop spans 20 amino acids. The germline CDR1 and CDR2 sequences are TSWWSYY and QGS. After removal of 0 bases from V and 1 base from J, the junction contained 14 bases not matched to a gene. The CDR3 reads CALGELVWGIHEESTDKLIF. The CDR3 bases are TGTGCTCTTGGGGAACTAGTTTGGGGGATACATGAGGAGTCCACCGATAAACTCATCTTT.

In its sample, this clone was seen a few times. One base away lies a much larger clone, so this may be a sequencing read error. The same CDR3 also results from other DNA sequences found in this sample. The gene calls are TRDV2 and TRDJ1, with D perhaps matching TRDD2 or TRDD3 (9 bases each). Trimming shortened V by 7 bases and J by 0 bases, and 35 bases separated the two germline ends. The CDR3 consists of 21 residues. Germline CDR1 GEAIGNYY, CDR2 EKD. DNA for the CDR3: TGTGCCTGCCCTGGCCTTCCTACGTGCCACTGGGGGAGACAGTACACCGATAAACTCATCTTT. This translates into CACPGLPTCHWGRQYTDKLIF.

The V and J genes are TRDV1 and TRDJ1, with 13 positions matching TRDD3. The length of the CDR3 is 21 residues. CDR1 is TSWWSYY and CDR2 is QGS in the germline V gene. The junction had 19 bases not matched to a gene; V was cut back by 6 bases and J by 0 bases. The CDR3 sequence is CALGLSTHWGIRDSHTDKLIF. CDR3 sequence (DNA): TGTGCTCTTGGTTTATCGACCCACTGGGGGATACGCGACTCTCACACCGATAAACTCATCTTT.

This clone appeared a few times. The chain has TRDV1 and TRDJ1, with unresolved D. This CDR3 spans 14 amino acids. Germline assignment: CDR1 TSWWSYY and CDR2 QGS. V was cut by 4 bases and J by 4 bases, with 13 bases left in between. This CDR3 is CALGAFTRSDKLIF. The CDR3, as DNA: TGTGCTCTTGGGGCCTTTACCCGTAGCGATAAACTCATCTTT.

This clone was counted between two and nine times. The rearrangement links TRDV1 to TRDJ1; a weak D match, TRDD3 (5 bases). Germline V gene sequence: CDR1 TSWWSYY, CDR2 QGS. Trimming took 3 bases from V and 11 from J, leaving 34 bases between them. This CDR3 comprises 19 residues. CDR3: CALGDRPALHARSTGYLIF. DNA of the CDR3: TGTGCTCTTGGGGACCGCCCAGCACTTCACGCACGCAGTACTGGTTACCTCATCTTT.

A few counts support this clone. V gene TRDV1 combines with J gene TRDJ1, with D possibly being TRDD1 or TRDD3 (5 bases each). Trimming cost V 5 bases and J 3 bases, with 22 bases left between them. The CDR3 consists of 17 residues. Germline CDR1 reads TSWWSYY; CDR2 reads QGS. In DNA form, the CDR3 reads TGTGCTCTTGGGACCGTGGTCGGCGAGGATAGTTCCGATAAACTCATCTTT. Encoded protein: CALGTVVGEDSSDKLIF.

V usage is TRDV1 and J usage is TRDJ1; 7 bases fit TRDD2. The germline V gene has CDR1 TSWWSYY and CDR2 QGS. The CDR3 length is 17 residues. Germline trimming cut 2 bases from V and 10 bases from J; bases unmatched to any gene: 19. The CDR3 nucleotides are TGTGCTCTTGGGGAATCATATTCCTACAGAGTCGTTACGGGACTCATCTTT. It encodes CALGESYSYRVVTGLIF.

This clone appeared a few times. The V gene is TRDV1, the J gene TRDJ1; 9 bases agree with TRDD3. V trimming: 1 base; J trimming: 2 bases; junction bases outside the gene matches: 23. This CDR3 is built from 22 residues. Germline values: CDR1 TSWWSYY, CDR2 QGS. CDR3 loop: CALGEPMVRLLPGGWCTDKLIF. As DNA, the CDR3 is TGTGCTCTTGGGGAACCTATGGTGCGACTACTCCCTGGGGGATGGTGTACCGATAAACTCATCTTT.

Turning to this clone: A read error is possible here, since a much larger clone lies one base away. Other DNA sequences of this sample code for an identical CDR3. The rearrangement joins TRDV2 to TRDJ1; the D is unclear. The germline V gene has CDR1 GEAIGNYY and CDR2 EKD. The CDR3 covers 14 residues. Trimming cost V 4 bases and J 4 bases, with 15 bases left between them. CDR3 in DNA: TGTGCCTGTGATTCCGTCCGGACCGTCGATAAACTCATCTTT. This encodes CACDSVRTVDKLIF.

There are a few counts of this clone. The V call is TRDV1, the J call TRDJ1; 11 nucleotides match TRDD3. Germline V CDR1 and CDR2: TSWWSYY, QGS. The CDR3 covers 20 residues. V shed 3 bases and J 2 bases; nucleotides not matched to a gene: 17. CDR3 nucleotides: TGTGCTCTTGGGGATACAACCCCAGTCCTGGGGGATACAAGGACCGATAAACTCATCTTT. This sequence encodes CALGDTTPVLGDTRTDKLIF.

The chain links TRDV1 to TRDJ1; D is ambiguous. There are 19 residues in the CDR3. V was shortened by 3 bases and J by 3 bases, with 26 bases between the two germline ends. Germline V CDR1 and CDR2: TSWWSYY, QGS. The CDR3: CALGDWSCLTDNDADKLIF. Here the CDR3 DNA reads TGTGCTCTTGGGGATTGGTCCTGTCTCACCGATAACGACGCCGATAAACTCATCTTT.

J is TRDJ1 and V is TRDV1; 9 bases agree with TRDD3. The CDR3 contains 19 residues. Germline CDR1 reads TSWWSYY; CDR2 reads QGS. V trimming: 0 bases; J trimming: 2 bases; junction bases outside the gene matches: 13. The DNA for the CDR3 is TGTGCTCTTGGGGAACTCCCTACGAGGCCCCTGGGGGATACCGATAAACTCATCTTT. As protein: CALGELPTRPLGDTDKLIF.

The chain links TRDV1 to TRDJ1, with D tentatively TRDD3 (5 bases). CDR1 is TSWWSYY and CDR2 is QGS in the germline V gene. The CDR3 totals 12 residues. Between the trimmed V and J ends, which lost 7 bases and 10 bases, there was a span of 16 bases. In DNA, the CDR3 is TGTGCTCTTGACTCCACTAGAGGGGGACTCATCTTT. As protein: CALDSTRGGLIF.

In regard to this clone: The junction shows a germline mismatch at one end, possibly a read error. This chain links TRDV1 with TRDJ1; D possibly uses TRDD2 or TRDD3 (5 bases each). Germline CDR1 reads TSWWSYY; CDR2 reads QGS. The length of the CDR3 is 20 residues. The CDR3 sequence is CAVGEPWPSRAWWVTDKLIF. CDR3 sequence (DNA): TGTGCTGTTGGGGAACCCTGGCCTTCGCGGGCATGGTGGGTCACCGATAAACTCATCTTT.